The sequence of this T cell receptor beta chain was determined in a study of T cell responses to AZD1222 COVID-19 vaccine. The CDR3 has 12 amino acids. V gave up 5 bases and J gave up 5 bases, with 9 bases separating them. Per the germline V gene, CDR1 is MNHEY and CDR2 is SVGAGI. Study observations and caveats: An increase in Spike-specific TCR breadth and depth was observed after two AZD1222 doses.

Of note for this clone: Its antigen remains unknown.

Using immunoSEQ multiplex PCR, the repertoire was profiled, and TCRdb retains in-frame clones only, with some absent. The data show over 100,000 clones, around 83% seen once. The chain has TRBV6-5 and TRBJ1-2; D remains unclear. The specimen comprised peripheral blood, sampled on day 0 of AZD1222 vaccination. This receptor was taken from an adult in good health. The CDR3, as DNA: TGTGCCAGCAGTAAGTCCACTTATGGCTACACCTTC. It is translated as CASSKSTYGYTF.